This T cell receptor beta chain was identified in a study of shared clonotypes between healthy human individuals. The study's findings and limits: Memory subsets had estimated richness that was generally smaller than that of naive subsets. Represented diversity (both genetic and exposure-history) was limited by the small number of donors.

For each subset, genomic DNA was distributed in equal portions over several immunoSEQ plates. Per sorted-subset replicate PCR, input was approximately 0.2 ug DNA, representing tens of thousands of T cell genomes. Using immunoSEQ multiplex PCR, the repertoire was profiled, and TCRdb retains in-frame clones only, with some absent. This table holds about 2.1 million clones, around 93% found once. Naive CD8 cells lacked CD45RO, underwent positive selection for CCR7 and left out terminally differentiated effector memory CD45RA+ cells. The V gene's germline CDR1 is GTSNPN and CDR2 SVGIG (reference sequence). CDR3 length equals 16 residues. The ends lost 0 bases at V and 4 bases at J; junction bases unmatched: 12. A note on this clone: Its specificity is not known.

The sequence was obtained from a man aged 18 to 29 in good health. Some clones in this sample may be carry-over from other donors' samples. V usage is TRBV30 and J usage is TRBJ2-7, with 7 bases that match TRBD1. The sequenced sample was naive CD8+ T cells from PBMCs. CDR3 region: CAWSVNRDSHVYEQYF. The CDR3 region has the DNA TGTGCCTGGAGTGTTAACCGGGACAGCCACGTTTACGAGCAGTACTTC.